The 25 T cell receptor beta chains below come from one sample, sequenced in a study of beta chain features in type 1 diabetes. General study findings and limits: There was a moderate but significant shortening of TCRB CDR3s in all four CD4+ subsets of Type 1 diabetes patients.

The sequenced template was cDNA made from the entire isolated RNA. The protocol was immunoSEQ multiplex PCR, while the TCRdb copy is restricted to in-frame clones and leaves out a portion. The sample lists about 650,000 clones, around an eighth seen once, with roughly 0.11% in the top ten. These TCRs are of unknown antigen specificity. The specimen sequenced was naive CD4+ T cells from blood. Receptors were obtained from a young man with type 1 diabetes.

The chain couples TRBV5-1 to TRBJ2-4, with D perhaps TRBD1 or TRBD2 (5 bases each). CDR1 and CDR2 (germline): SGHRS, YFSETQ. Trimming stripped 3 bases from V and 5 bases from J, with 21 bases between. The CDR3 sequence is 17 residues long. The CDR3 bases are TGCGCCAGCAGCTGGGTCAAGGATGGGGGAACGGAAAACATTCAGTACTTC. Its protein is CASSWVKDGGTENIQYF.

Only a few counts were recorded for this clone. J is TRBJ1-1 and V is TRBV9; unclear D gene. CDR3 length: 13 residues. Trimming shortened V by 1 base and J by 1 base, and 5 bases separated the two germline ends. Germline V gene sequence: CDR1 SGDLS, CDR2 YYNGEE. The CDR3 here is CASSVLGNTEAFF. In nucleotides, the CDR3 is TGTGCCAGCAGCGTACTAGGGAACACTGAAGCTTTCTTT. Combining the CDR3 with reference TRBV9 and TRBJ1-1 gives the whole variable domain DSGVTQTPKHLITATGQRVTLRCSPRSGDLSVYWYQQSLDQGLQFLIQYYNGEERAKGNILERFSAQQFPDLHSELNLSSLELGDSALYFCASSVLGNTEAFFGQGTRLTVV.

This chain links TRBV28 with TRBJ2-3; D is possibly TRBD2 (5 bases). Trimming removed 7 bases from V and 5 bases from J, with 19 bases in between. Germline V lookup: CDR1 MDHEN, CDR2 SYDVKM. This CDR3 contains 15 residues. CDR3 in DNA: TGTGCCAGCACCGCCGCCGGGAACCGGGTAGATACGCAGTATTTT. Residues: CASTAAGNRVDTQYF.

This clone was counted only a few times. The chain carries TRBV18 and TRBJ2-1, with 10 bases that match TRBD1. The CDR3 runs 14 residues. Germline trimming cut 0 bases from V and 10 bases from J; bases unmatched to any gene: 3. Germline assignment: CDR1 KGHSH and CDR2 LQKENI. This CDR3 is CASSPPGTGVEQFF. CDR3 coding DNA: TGTGCCAGCTCACCACCGGGGACAGGGGTCGAGCAGTTCTTC.

J is TRBJ1-2 and V is TRBV5-8, with 8 bases matching TRBD1. Germline assignment: CDR1 SGHTS and CDR2 YDEGEE. V gave up 1 base and J gave up 2 bases; unmatched junction bases: 1. The CDR3 runs to 14 residues. CDR3 bases: TGTGCCAGCAGCTTGACAGGGGGGAACTATGGCTACACCTTC. Protein: CASSLTGGNYGYTF.

This clone turned up a few times. This rearrangement joins TRBV6-4 to TRBJ2-2; D is undetermined. V was cut by 3 bases and J by 6 bases, with 8 bases left in between. Germline V CDR1 and CDR2: MRHNA, SNTAGT. The CDR3 loop spans 13 amino acids. CDR3 region: CASSEQPSGELFF. The CDR3, as DNA: TGTGCCAGCAGTGAACAGCCCTCCGGGGAGCTGTTTTTT.

A few counts support this clone. This sequence joins TRBV9 and TRBJ2-5; tentatively, D is TRBD2 (5 bases). The CDR3 runs to 14 residues. Trimming left V 3 bases short and J 2 bases short, with 11 bases between. Germline V gives CDR1 SGDLS, CDR2 YYNGEE. CDR3 bases: TGTGCCAGCAGCGCCGGACTGGATCAAGAGACCCAGTACTTC. This gives the protein CASSAGLDQETQYF.

There are a few counts of this clone. CDR3 nucleotide sequence: TGCAGCGTTGAACCCAGGGTAAACACTGAAGCTTTCTTT. It specifies CSVEPRVNTEAFF. The chain is built from TRBV29-1 and TRBJ1-1; a weak D match, TRBD1 (5 bases). The ends were cut back, 2 bases at V and 2 bases at J, with 9 bases in the middle. The CDR3 is made up of 13 amino acids. Looked up from germline, CDR1 is SQVTM and CDR2 is ANQGSEA.

This chain joins TRBV2 and TRBJ2-5; TRBD2 matches 7 bases. This CDR3 is 11 amino acids long. Germline-derived CDR1 and CDR2 are SNHLY and FYNNEI. V trimming: 10 bases; J trimming: 6 bases; junction bases outside the gene matches: 5. CDR3 sequence (DNA): TGTGCCACCTCCGGGGGGAAGACCCAGTACTTC. It yields the protein CATSGGKTQYF.

The genes are TRBV5-6 and TRBJ2-7, with D hard to call. Germline V gene lookup returns CDR1 SGHDT and CDR2 YYEEEE. The CDR3 has 11 amino acids. Deletions cut 2 bases from V and 5 bases from J, with 5 bases between. CDR3 sequence reads: CASSFGHEQYF. DNA of the CDR3: TGTGCCAGCAGCTTCGGCCACGAGCAGTACTTC.

This clone appeared a few times. V is TRBV7-9 and J is TRBJ1-6, with TRBD1 as a possible D gene (6 bases). V lost 1 base to trimming and J lost 7 bases, with 14 bases between them. This CDR3 contains 16 residues. The germline gives CDR1 SEHNR, CDR2 FQNEAQ (reference sequence). The CDR3 reads CASSLDGARGNSPLHF. In DNA, the CDR3 is TGTGCCAGCAGCTTAGATGGGGCCAGGGGCAATTCACCCCTCCACTTT.

The chain uses TRBV5-4 and TRBJ2-5, with D perhaps TRBD2 (5 bases). Germline-derived CDR1 and CDR2 are SGHNT and YYREEE (reference sequence). With 5 bases removed from V and 4 bases from J, the gap between germline ends came to 18 bases. This CDR3 comprises 15 residues. CDR3 nucleotides: TGTGCCAGCAGTATCTCGGGAACCAGAGGAGAGACCCAGTACTTC. As protein: CASSISGTRGETQYF.

A few counts support this clone. The chain is built from TRBV7-9 and TRBJ1-1; perhaps TRBD1 as D (6 bases). The CDR3 has 16 amino acids. Trimming took 5 bases from V and 5 from J, leaving 21 bases between them. The V gene's germline CDR1 is SEHNR and CDR2 FQNEAQ (reference sequence). CDR3 sequence: CASSRVGGSRGTEAFF. CDR3 bases: TGTGCCAGCAGCCGCGTGGGGGGCAGTAGAGGGACTGAAGCTTTCTTT.

This clone was detected a few times. This rearrangement joins TRBV11-3 to TRBJ1-6; 11 nucleotides match TRBD1. V shed 5 bases and J 7 bases; nucleotides not matched to a gene: 1. CDR1 is SGHNT, CDR2 YENEEA, per germline. This CDR3 has 14 residues. CDR3 sequence: CASSRTGGNSPLHF. Written as DNA, the CDR3 is TGTGCCAGCAGCAGGACAGGGGGCAATTCACCCCTCCACTTT. The full variable domain, in which reference TRBV11-3 and TRBJ1-6 provide the parts outside the CDR3, is EAGVVQSPRYKIIEKKQPVAFWCNPISGHNTLYWYLQNLGQGPELLIRYENEEAVDDSQLPKDRFSAERLKGVDSTLKIQPAELGDSAVYLCASSRTGGNSPLHFGNGTRLTVT.

This clone showed up just a few times. The chain combines TRBV28 with TRBJ1-2; the match to TRBD1 covers 8 bases. The V gene's germline CDR1 is MDHEN and CDR2 SYDVKM. The CDR3 runs 13 residues. J was trimmed by 4 bases and V by 4 bases; bases with no gene match: 2. CDR3 DNA: TGTGCCAGCAGTTGGACAGGGATCTATGGCTACACCTTC. Translating gives CASSWTGIYGYTF.

The chain employs TRBV18 and TRBJ1-5, with TRBD1 matching 10 bases. CDR3 size: 15 residues. Germline CDR1 KGHSH, CDR2 LQKENI. Unmatched junction bases numbered 6, after V lost 3 bases and J lost 7 bases. The CDR3 loop reads CASSPAGQGVQPQHF. CDR3 nucleotides: TGTGCCAGCTCACCGGCCGGACAGGGGGTCCAGCCCCAGCATTTT. The full variable domain, completed using reference TRBV18 and TRBJ1-5, is NAGVMQNPRHLVRRRGQEARLRCSPMKGHSHVYWYRQLPEEGLKFMVYLQKENIIDESGMPKERFSAEFPKEGPSILRIQQVVRGDSAAYFCASSPAGQGVQPQHFGDGTRLSIL.

The chain combines TRBV6-6 with TRBJ2-3; the D is unclear. The CDR3 covers 12 residues. Germline V lookup: CDR1 MNHNY, CDR2 SVGAGI (reference sequence). The V end was cut by 6 bases, the J end by 2 bases, with 6 bases between. In nucleotides, the CDR3 is TGTGCCAGCAGCCACGCCACAGATACGCAGTATTTT. Translating gives CASSHATDTQYF.

This rearrangement joins TRBV7-2 to TRBJ2-1; the match to TRBD1 covers 9 bases. This CDR3 comprises 16 residues. The trim removed 2 bases at V and 8 bases at J, leaving 10 bases unmatched. The germline gives CDR1 SGHTA, CDR2 FQGNSA. CDR3 loop: CASSLMGQGGADEQFF. The CDR3 DNA follows: TGTGCCAGCAGCTTAATGGGACAGGGAGGAGCGGATGAGCAGTTCTTC.

V is TRBV4-2 and J is TRBJ2-6, with D possibly being TRBD1 or TRBD2 (5 bases each). V gave up 2 bases and J gave up 3 bases, with 14 bases separating them. This CDR3 is 17 amino acids long. Germline CDR1 and CDR2: LGHNA and YNFKEQ. The CDR3 DNA follows: TGTGCCAGCAGCCAATTCCCCGAGGGGAATGGGGCCAACGTCCTGACTTTC. Translated, it gives CASSQFPEGNGANVLTF.

Points on this clone: The same CDR3 is also encoded by other DNA sequences in this sample. The DNA of the CDR3 is TGTGCCAGCAGCTTAGTTGGGACTAGCGGGAGTACAGATACGCAGTATTTT. It yields the protein CASSLVGTSGSTDTQYF. The chain combines TRBV7-2 with TRBJ2-3; 14 bases match TRBD2. CDR1 is SGHTA, CDR2 FQGNSA, per germline. This CDR3 is built from 17 residues. The V segment lost 1 base and the J segment 3 bases; nucleotides outside the gene matches: 3.

This clone showed up just a few times. The chain uses TRBV2 and TRBJ2-3; D is unresolved. Germline CDR1 SNHLY, CDR2 FYNNEI. The CDR3 has 14 residues. V lost 5 bases to trimming and J lost 2 bases, with 11 bases between them. CDR3 nucleotide sequence: TGTGCCAGCAGTAACTTTGTCTCCACAGATACGCAGTATTTT. Residues: CASSNFVSTDTQYF.

The CDR3 DNA is TGTGCCACCAGCAGAGAGACGGGGGGATGGACTGAAGCTTTCTTT. It yields the protein CATSRETGGWTEAFF. The chain carries TRBV15 and TRBJ1-1, with D tentatively TRBD1 (5 bases). The CDR3 sequence is 15 residues long. V lost 0 bases and J lost 5, with 13 bases in between. The V gene's germline CDR1 is LNHNV and CDR2 YYDKDF (reference sequence).

This clone has just a few counts. The chain has TRBV7-2 and TRBJ1-1; the D gene is possibly TRBD1 (6 bases). V was cut by 2 bases and J by 4 bases, with 11 bases left in between. Germline V gene sequence: CDR1 SGHTA, CDR2 FQGNSA. The CDR3 covers 14 residues. The DNA for the CDR3 is TGTGCCAGCAGCTTAAACGAGGGGGTCACTGAAGCTTTCTTT. Residues: CASSLNEGVTEAFF.

The chain links TRBV7-2 to TRBJ2-3, with D uncertain. Germline values: CDR1 SGHTA, CDR2 FQGNSA. V dropped 6 bases and J dropped 2 bases, with 12 bases sitting between them. This CDR3 is 14 amino acids long. The CDR3, as DNA: TGTGCCAGCAGTCCGGGTCCTCACACAGATACGCAGTATTTT. Translation: CASSPGPHTDTQYF.

This clone was seen only a few times. The chain recombines TRBV6-5 with TRBJ2-7; 8 nucleotides agree with TRBD1. J gave up 5 bases and V 6 bases, and 12 bases lay outside the gene matches. Germline lookup yields CDR1 MNHEY and CDR2 SVGAGI. The CDR3 spans 15 residues. The CDR3 sequence: CASRQPGQGRDEQYF. In nucleotides, the CDR3 is TGTGCCAGCAGGCAGCCAGGACAGGGAAGGGACGAGCAGTACTTC.